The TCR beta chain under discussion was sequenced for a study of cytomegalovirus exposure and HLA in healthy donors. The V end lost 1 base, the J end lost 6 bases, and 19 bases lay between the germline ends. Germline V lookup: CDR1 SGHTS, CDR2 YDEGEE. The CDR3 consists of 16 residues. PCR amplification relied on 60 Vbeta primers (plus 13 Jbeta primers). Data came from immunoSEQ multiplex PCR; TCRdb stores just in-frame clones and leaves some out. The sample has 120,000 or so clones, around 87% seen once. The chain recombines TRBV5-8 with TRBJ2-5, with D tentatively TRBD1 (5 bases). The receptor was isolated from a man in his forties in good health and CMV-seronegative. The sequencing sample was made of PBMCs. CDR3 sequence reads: CASSLPAVGRSKTQYF. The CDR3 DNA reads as TGTGCCAGCAGCTTGCCAGCCGTGGGGCGGTCGAAGACCCAGTACTTC.